Below, 9 T cell receptor beta chains from the same sample are listed, as sequenced in a study of identical twins. In TCRdb, the 5' RACE reads were re-called with MiXCR into one record per CDR3 protein. The data contain about 730,000 distinct CDR3 sequences, around 21% of them singletons. This sample also appeared in a second study, on T cells expressing NK-cell markers.

Specimen: PBMCs. Receptor source: a woman aged 18-30 years in good health.

Many counts were recorded for this clonotype. The chain employs TRBV20-1 and TRBJ2-7, with 11 positions matching TRBD2. This CDR3 region has 13 residues. After removal of 6 bases from V and 4 bases from J, the junction contained 5 bases not matched to a gene. The germline V gene has CDR1 DFQATT and CDR2 SNEGSKA (reference sequence). The CDR3 is CSAITSGSYEQYF. CDR3 nucleotide sequence: TGCAGTGCCATAACTAGCGGGAGTTACGAGCAGTACTTC.

V is TRBV7-9 and J is TRBJ2-7; D not resolved. V was cut by 11 bases and J by 5 bases, with 4 bases left in between. This CDR3 is built from 8 residues. Germline lookup yields CDR1 SEHNR and CDR2 FQNEAQ (reference sequence). The CDR3 here is CAGNEQYF. CDR3 sequence (DNA): TGTGCCGGAAACGAGCAGTACTTC. The full variable domain, its missing parts supplied by reference TRBV7-9 and TRBJ2-7, is DTGVSQNPRHKITKRGQNVTFRCDPISEHNRLYWYRQTLGQGPEFLTYFQNEAQLEKSRLLSDRFSAERPKGSFSTLEIQRTEQGDSAMYLCAGNEQYFGPGTRLTVT.

CDR3 amino acids: CASRDSVRVSTKNIQYF. CDR3 DNA: TGTGCCAGCAGGGATTCCGTCAGGGTCAGTACCAAAAACATTCAGTACTTC. The chain is built from TRBV12-3 or TRBV12-4 and TRBJ2-4; a possible D gene is TRBD1 (5 bases). V lost 6 bases and J lost 2, with 20 bases in between. CDR3 length: 17 amino acids.

This chain joins TRBV12-3 or TRBV12-4 and TRBJ1-2; 7 bases line up with TRBD1. This CDR3 region has 15 residues. V shed 5 bases, J shed 4 bases, and the junction held 10 bases outside the gene matches. As DNA, the CDR3 is TGTGCCAGCAGTAAACCGGGACAGCTTGGCTATGGCTACACCTTC. This codes for CASSKPGQLGYGYTF.

This clonotype was seen repeatedly, ten times or more. This CDR3 is CATSDSRDYNEQFF. CDR3 nucleotides: TGTGCCACCAGTGATTCCCGGGACTACAATGAGCAGTTCTTC. The gene calls are TRBV24-1 and TRBJ2-1; perhaps TRBD2 as D (5 bases). The V end lost 2 bases, the J end lost 3 bases, and 7 bases lay between the germline ends. CDR1 KGHDR and CDR2 SFDVKD come from the germline V gene. The CDR3 consists of 14 residues.

This clonotype was picked up a small number of times. The rearrangement links TRBV10-3 to TRBJ2-7, with 8 bases identical to TRBD1. This CDR3 is 15 amino acids long. V lost 2 bases and J lost 1; bases outside the gene matches: 4. CDR1 ENHRY and CDR2 SYGVKD come from the germline V gene. CDR3 loop: CAISEPGQASYEQYF. CDR3 sequence (DNA): TGTGCCATCAGTGAGCCGGGACAGGCTTCCTACGAGCAGTACTTC.

The DNA for the CDR3 is TGCGCCAGCAGCCTACGGACAGGGACCTATCAAGAGCAGTTCTTC. Translation gives CASSLRTGTYQEQFF. J is TRBJ2-1 and V is TRBV5-1; 8 nucleotides align to TRBD1. Germline V gene data show CDR1 as SGHRS and CDR2 as YFSETQ. This CDR3 is built from 15 residues. V was clipped by 4 bases and J by 10 bases; unmatched bases: 13.

The sample holds a few counts of this clonotype. This chain links TRBV7-2 with TRBJ1-1, with D possibly matching TRBD1 (5 bases). The length of the CDR3 is 12 residues. Germline CDR1 and CDR2: SGHTA and FQGNSA. V was trimmed by 4 bases and J by 11 bases, leaving 14 bases between them. In DNA, the CDR3 is TGTGCCAGCAGCTATCAGGGCGCGCCGGCTTTCTTT. It yields the protein CASSYQGAPAFF.

This clonotype appeared many times. The V gene is TRBV6-1, the J gene TRBJ2-7; a weak D match, TRBD1 (6 bases). Trimming took off 6 bases at V and 3 bases at J, with 15 bases between the two ends. The V gene's germline CDR1 is MNHNS and CDR2 SASEGT. The length of the CDR3 is 14 residues. The CDR3 loop is CASRPLRQDYEQYF. CDR3 coding DNA: TGTGCCAGCAGACCCCTCCGACAGGACTACGAGCAGTACTTC.